Included here is one T cell receptor beta chain sequence, with context. The sample belongs to a study of blood T cell repertoires in COVID-19. About the research overall: Nucleic acid was either cDNA or gDNA, and it came from T cells, B-cell-depleted T cells, or PBMCs.

The CDR3 sequence is 18 residues long. Germline loops: CDR1 SGHDT, CDR2 YYEEEE. Between the trimmed V and J ends, which lost 3 bases and 0 bases, there was a span of 18 bases. Clones were sequenced by immunoSEQ multiplex PCR, and TCRdb holds only the in-frame ones, with some missing. The data contain tens of thousands of clones, about 74% of them singletons. The clonotype comes from a human donor in a cohort sampled during active COVID-19. The chain uses TRBV5-6 and TRBJ2-2; D is ambiguous. Sequencing was performed on peripheral blood. The CDR3 DNA reads TGTGCCAGCAGCTCCCTCCTTGGAGCCATGGCGAACACCGGGGAGCTGTTTTTT. Protein product: CASSSLLGAMANTGELFF.